This TCR beta chain was obtained from a study of CD8 T cells in Susac syndrome. It was with random hexamers that 0.5 to 1 ug RNA was reverse transcribed. MiXCR, applied by TCRdb to the immunoSEQ multiplex PCR reads, yields one record per CDR3 protein. The sample contains 150,000 to 200,000 distinct CDR3 sequences, roughly 90% of which appear only once. The CD8+ and CD4+ T cells were negatively isolated, with the TEMRA cells enriched by FACS. Material for sequencing was CD4+ T cells from PBMCs. This clonotype was sampled from a human donor with Susac syndrome.

Here the CDR3 DNA reads TGTGCCAGCAGCGTATCGGGGACAGGGATTTCAATGAGGCAGTTCTTC. This codes for CASSVSGTGISMRQFF. The chain combines TRBV9 with TRBJ2-1; 9 bases fit TRBD1. The CDR3 runs to 16 residues. V shed 1 base, J shed 12 bases, and the junction held 14 bases outside the gene matches. Germline CDR1 reads SGDLS; CDR2 reads YYNGEE.